Below are 14 T cell receptor beta chains sequenced from a single sample in a study of blood T cell repertoires in COVID-19. Clones were read by immunoSEQ multiplex PCR, and TCRdb kept only the in-frame ones, dropping some. The table records 350,000 to 450,000 clones, 80% to 85% of them present only once. Material: PBMCs or T cells enriched from blood (not recorded which). These TCRs come from a woman aged 45 to 65 who had recovered from COVID-19.

The chain combines TRBV19 with TRBJ1-1, with D perhaps TRBD1 (6 bases). Trimming took off 2 bases at V and 1 base at J, with 11 bases between the two ends. CDR3 size: 15 residues. The V gene's germline CDR1 is LNHDA and CDR2 SQIVND (reference sequence). In DNA, the CDR3 is TGTGCCAGTAGTATAAGGGGGATTCGGAACACTGAAGCTTTCTTT. It codes for CASSIRGIRNTEAFF.

The V call is TRBV25-1, the J call TRBJ1-4, with a weak D call TRBD1 (5 bases). Germline values: CDR1 MGHDK, CDR2 SYGVNS. The CDR3 runs to 14 residues. The V and J ends lost 2 bases and 11 bases respectively, with 15 bases between them. The CDR3 sequence is CASSERVDGGKLFF. Written as DNA, the CDR3 is TGTGCCAGCAGTGAACGAGTTGATGGGGGGAAACTGTTTTTT.

The J gene is TRBJ2-7, the V gene TRBV28; the match to TRBD2 covers 9 bases. This CDR3 contains 15 residues. V shed 5 bases, J shed 4 bases, and the junction held 9 bases outside the gene matches. CDR1 and CDR2 from the germline V gene are MDHEN and SYDVKM. The CDR3 protein is CASSPYTSGRYEQYF. CDR3 in DNA: TGTGCCAGCAGTCCCTACACTAGCGGGCGTTACGAGCAGTACTTC.

V gene TRBV6-5 combines with J gene TRBJ1-2; 7 bases map to TRBD1. CDR3 size: 14 residues. V gave up 6 bases and J gave up 3 bases; unmatched junction bases: 7. In germline, CDR1 is MNHEY, CDR2 SVGAGI. The CDR3 DNA sequence: TGTGCCAGCAGCCTTGACAGGGTTGACTATGGCTACACCTTC. This sequence encodes CASSLDRVDYGYTF.

The rearrangement joins TRBV5-1 to TRBJ1-2; 12 bases line up with TRBD1. V lost 3 bases, J lost 2 bases, and 5 bases stayed unmatched. CDR3 length: 16 amino acids. Germline CDR1 is SGHRS and CDR2 is YFSETQ. Here the CDR3 DNA reads TGCGCCAGCAGCTCGGGACAGGGGGCGCCGAACTATGGCTACACCTTC. Translated, it gives CASSSGQGAPNYGYTF.

This clone was picked up one time. This chain uses TRBV9 with TRBJ1-4; unclear D gene. V was pared by 4 bases and J by 6 bases, with 16 bases between. Per germline, CDR1 SGDLS and CDR2 YYNGEE. The length of the CDR3 is 15 residues. The CDR3 loop is CASSQVGGSYEKLFF. The CDR3 DNA reads as TGTGCCAGCAGCCAGGTTGGCGGGTCTTATGAAAAACTGTTTTTT.

The chain carries TRBV7-8 and TRBJ1-1, with D perhaps matching TRBD1 (6 bases). This CDR3 is 20 amino acids long. Germline CDR1 SGHVS, CDR2 FQNEAQ. The V and J ends lost 1 base and 0 bases respectively, with 24 bases between them. Here the CDR3 DNA reads TGTGCCAGCAGCTTAGGAGCAACCCTCGGACAGTCACAGGTGAACACTGAAGCTTTCTTT. It codes for CASSLGATLGQSQVNTEAFF.

This chain uses TRBV5-6 with TRBJ1-5; D is unresolved. CDR1 is SGHDT and CDR2 is YYEEEE in the germline V gene. Between the trimmed V and J ends, which lost 2 bases and 5 bases, there was a span of 14 bases. This CDR3 is built from 15 residues. This CDR3 is CASSFGPGWDQPQHF. The CDR3 DNA reads as TGTGCCAGCAGCTTTGGGCCAGGATGGGATCAGCCCCAGCATTTT.

The chain couples TRBV4-1 to TRBJ2-7, with TRBD1 matching over 7 bases. Germline-derived CDR1 and CDR2 are MGHRA and YSYEKL. The CDR3 has 14 residues. V lost 3 bases, J lost 5 bases, and 7 bases stayed unmatched. For the CDR3, the DNA is TGCGCCAGCAGCCACTCCGGAACAGGGGACGAGCAGTACTTC. Residues: CASSHSGTGDEQYF.

V usage is TRBV21-1 and J usage is TRBJ2-5; the DNA was not compared with TRBD1, the D call given in the table. TRBV21-1 counts as a pseudogene. This CDR3 is 18 amino acids long. The CDR3 sequence: CASSKYGGQGAPEKTQYF. The CDR3 DNA follows: TGTGCCAGCAGCAAATACGGTGGACAGGGGGCGCCGGAGAAGACCCAGTACTTC.

CDR3 nucleotide sequence: TGTGCCAGCAGCCCCCAGGGGCACGGTCCTGGAAACACCATATATTTT. Its protein is CASSPQGHGPGNTIYF. The chain joins TRBV3-1 (or the pseudogene TRBV3-2) to TRBJ1-3; D might be TRBD1 (6 bases). Germline V gene sequence: CDR1 LGHDT, CDR2 YNNKEL (reference sequence). With 4 bases removed from V and 2 bases from J, the gap between germline ends came to 15 bases. This CDR3 comprises 16 residues.

The chain carries TRBV2 and TRBJ1-5; the D is unclear. Germline CDR1 is SNHLY and CDR2 is FYNNEI. V gave up 6 bases and J gave up 0 bases, with 6 bases separating them. The CDR3 is made up of 13 amino acids. The CDR3 is CASRRNSNQPQHF. CDR3 nucleotide sequence: TGTGCCAGCAGGAGGAATAGCAATCAGCCCCAGCATTTT.

The CDR3 sequence is CASIQTGTEMNTEAFF. The CDR3 DNA reads as TGTGCCAGCATTCAAACCGGGACAGAGATGAACACTGAAGCTTTCTTT. This chain joins TRBV27 and TRBJ1-1, with 7 bases identical to TRBD1. V lost 7 bases and J lost 0; bases outside the gene matches: 11. The CDR3 contains 16 residues. Germline values: CDR1 MNHEY, CDR2 SMNVEV (reference sequence).

This rearrangement joins TRBV19 to TRBJ1-1, with TRBD1 as a possible D gene (5 bases). The CDR3 length is 17 residues. Trimming cost V 2 bases and J 0 bases, with 16 bases left between them. Germline V gene data show CDR1 as LNHDA and CDR2 as SQIVND (reference sequence). The CDR3 coding sequence is TGTGCCAGTAGTATAAAAAGGGCAGGGATCATGAACACTGAAGCTTTCTTT. This sequence encodes CASSIKRAGIMNTEAFF.